These 2 T cell receptor beta chains share one sample of origin, sequenced in a study of cytomegalovirus exposure and HLA in healthy donors. The PCR contained 60 Vbeta and 13 Jbeta primers. TCRdb keeps only in-frame clones here, not all; method: immunoSEQ multiplex PCR. The sample gives around 140,000 clones, roughly 79% of which show up once; 9% to 10% is in the top ten. Sequencing was performed on PBMCs. The receptors derive from a woman aged 55-70 years in good health and CMV-seropositive.

The J gene is TRBJ2-1, the V gene TRBV5-1, with D perhaps TRBD2 (6 bases). The germline V gene encodes CDR1 SGHRS and CDR2 YFSETQ. The CDR3 covers 15 residues. Trimming pared 9 bases from V and 3 bases from J, leaving 19 bases between. The CDR3 DNA follows: TGCGCCACGACTGAGAGCGGGTCGAACTACAATGAGCAGTTCTTC. Its translation: CATTESGSNYNEQFF.

The J gene is TRBJ2-1, the V gene TRBV6-5, with TRBD1 matching 7 bases. Germline CDR1 and CDR2: MNHEY and SVGAGI. The CDR3 totals 15 residues. V was pared by 6 bases and J by 1 base, with 6 bases of the junction left unmatched. CDR3: CASSSGQPSYNEQFF. In nucleotides, the CDR3 is TGTGCCAGCAGCTCGGGACAGCCGTCCTACAATGAGCAGTTCTTC.